Listed here are 22 T cell receptor beta chains from one sample, sequenced in a study of blood T cell repertoires in COVID-19. Libraries were prepared by immunoSEQ multiplex PCR; TCRdb keeps only in-frame clonotypes and omits some of them. The data show some 130,000 clones, with over 85% seen just once and approximately 5% held by the top ten. What was sequenced was peripheral blood. The origin of the receptors is a man aged 60 to 69 with COVID-19, enrolled during active disease.

The J gene is TRBJ1-5, the V gene TRBV2; D uncertain. The CDR3 spans 13 residues. The germline gives CDR1 SNHLY, CDR2 FYNNEI. V gave up 10 bases and J gave up 2 bases, with 12 bases separating them. The CDR3 protein is CAIGKDGNQPQHF. The DNA for the CDR3 is TGTGCCATCGGGAAAGATGGCAATCAGCCCCAGCATTTT.

This rearrangement joins TRBV7-2 to TRBJ2-4, with D tentatively TRBD2 (6 bases). The CDR3 covers 14 residues. The germline V and J ends were trimmed by 4 bases and 8 bases, with 15 bases remaining between them. CDR1 and CDR2 (germline): SGHTA, FQGNSA. The CDR3 loop is CASSSAGSGDIQYF. The CDR3 region has the DNA TGTGCCAGCAGCTCGGCAGGGTCGGGAGACATTCAGTACTTC.

This chain uses TRBV2 with TRBJ1-6; 8 nucleotides line up with TRBD1. Trimming took 8 bases from V and 15 from J; bases not matched to a gene: 15. The CDR3 contains 14 residues. The V gene's germline CDR1 is SNHLY and CDR2 FYNNEI. The CDR3 DNA is TGTGCCAGCCTTAGGGACCAGGACAGGGCATTCCTCCACTTT. This encodes CASLRDQDRAFLHF.

The chain links TRBV6-2 or TRBV6-3 to TRBJ2-5; 9 bases align to TRBD1. The V gene end was trimmed by 0 bases and the J gene end by 6 bases; junction bases not matched to a gene: 8. Germline V gene sequence: CDR1 MNHEY, CDR2 SVGEGT. The CDR3 spans 16 residues. For the CDR3, the DNA is TGTGCCAGCAGTTACTCCCGGACAGGGGTGGAAAAGACCCAGTACTTC. It encodes CASSYSRTGVEKTQYF.

V gene TRBV7-3 combines with J gene TRBJ2-5; D may be TRBD1 (5 bases). Germline V lookup: CDR1 SGHTA, CDR2 FQGTGA. This CDR3 is built from 15 residues. Trimming removed 3 bases from V and 3 bases from J, with 14 bases in between. CDR3 region: CASSLGAKGKETQYF. CDR3 bases: TGTGCCAGCAGCTTGGGCGCGAAGGGGAAAGAGACCCAGTACTTC.

The chain links TRBV7-9 to TRBJ2-7; 10 bases are shared with TRBD2. The CDR3 runs to 14 residues. CDR1 and CDR2 (germline): SEHNR, FQNEAQ (reference sequence). The junction had 8 bases not matched to a gene; V was cut back by 5 bases and J by 7 bases. CDR3 DNA sequence: TGTGCCAGCAGCACCCTAGCGGGAGCGGGTGAGCAGTACTTC. Translating gives CASSTLAGAGEQYF.

The V call is TRBV6-6, the J call TRBJ1-4; D ambiguous. Trimming shortened V by 8 bases and J by 6 bases, and 19 bases separated the two germline ends. CDR3 length: 15 residues. The germline CDR1 and CDR2 sequences are MNHNY and SVGAGI (reference sequence). Written as DNA, the CDR3 is TGTGCCAGCGGGCCCCTTAAGCAGTCGTATGAAAAACTGTTTTTT. Translation gives CASGPLKQSYEKLFF.

J is TRBJ1-5 and V is TRBV11-2; tentatively, D is TRBD1 (6 bases). This CDR3 is 15 amino acids long. Deletions cut 8 bases from V and 5 bases from J, with 19 bases between. The germline gives CDR1 SGHAT, CDR2 FQNNGV. The CDR3 region is CASGEGVMADQPQHF. CDR3 nucleotides: TGTGCCAGCGGGGAGGGGGTCATGGCGGATCAGCCCCAGCATTTT.

This chain joins TRBV3-1 (or the pseudogene TRBV3-2) and TRBJ2-5; maybe TRBD2 (5 bases). This CDR3 spans 12 amino acids. Trimming removed 4 bases from V and 5 bases from J, with 8 bases in between. Germline CDR1 and CDR2: LGHDT and YNNKEL (reference sequence). CDR3 residues: CASSPRGETQYF. The CDR3 DNA sequence: TGTGCCAGCAGCCCCCGCGGGGAGACCCAGTACTTC.

The V gene is TRBV19, the J gene TRBJ1-2; 9 bases match TRBD1. V dropped 5 bases and J dropped 5; count of bases not matched to a gene: 6. CDR3 size: 14 residues. Germline V CDR1 and CDR2: LNHDA, SQIVND (reference sequence). The DNA for the CDR3 is TGTGCCAGTAGTCGGACAGGGGAGGGATATGGCTACACCTTC. It is translated as CASSRTGEGYGYTF.

The genes are TRBV6-5 and TRBJ1-3, with D uncertain. Germline CDR1 reads MNHEY; CDR2 reads SVGAGI. The CDR3 has 13 amino acids. V was trimmed by 4 bases and J by 4 bases, leaving 8 bases between them. The CDR3 coding sequence is TGTGCCAGCAGTTCGCCGGGGGGAAACACCATATATTTT. Its protein is CASSSPGGNTIYF.

CDR3 amino acids: CASSPPLGGGDSPLHF. The CDR3 bases are TGTGCCAGCAGTCCCCCCTTGGGCGGGGGCGATTCACCCCTCCACTTT. The chain links TRBV27 to TRBJ1-6; TRBD1 might be the D (6 bases). The CDR3 totals 16 residues. The germline V and J ends were trimmed by 5 bases and 8 bases, with 19 bases remaining between them. The V gene's germline CDR1 is MNHEY and CDR2 SMNVEV (reference sequence).

The genes are TRBV7-2 and TRBJ2-5; D perhaps matches TRBD1 (5 bases). This CDR3 has 13 amino acids. Trimming left V 5 bases short and J 5 bases short, with 12 bases between. Germline V CDR1 and CDR2: SGHTA, FQGNSA. Here the CDR3 reads CASSPQGRETQYF. CDR3 coding DNA: TGTGCCAGCAGCCCGCAGGGTAGGGAGACCCAGTACTTC.

The rearrangement joins TRBV3-1 (or the pseudogene TRBV3-2) to TRBJ2-3; TRBD2 matches at 8 bases. The CDR3 is made up of 18 amino acids. Germline V CDR1 and CDR2: LGHDT, YNNKEL (reference sequence). J was trimmed by 2 bases and V by 0 bases; bases with no gene match: 10. CDR3 nucleotides: TGTGCCAGCAGCCAAGATTGGGGAGCGGGAGATGTCACAGATACGCAGTATTTT. Translating it yields CASSQDWGAGDVTDTQYF.

This clone was seen just once. This chain joins TRBV5-4 and TRBJ2-3, with 9 bases aligning to TRBD2. The ends lost 3 bases at V and 4 bases at J; junction bases unmatched: 6. The CDR3 contains 15 residues. The germline V gene has CDR1 SGHNT and CDR2 YYREEE (reference sequence). CDR3 nucleotides: TGTGCCAGCAGCTCGACTAGCGGCGGAGCAGATACGCAGTATTTT. It yields the protein CASSSTSGGADTQYF.

In this sample, this clone turned up once. The chain employs TRBV27 and TRBJ1-5; tentatively, D is TRBD1 (6 bases). The CDR3 is 15 amino acids. Germline lookup yields CDR1 MNHEY and CDR2 SMNVEV (reference sequence). V was clipped by 2 bases and J by 0 bases, with 8 bases between them. CDR3 nucleotides: TGTGCCAGCAGTTTAAGGGGGACTAGCAATCAGCCCCAGCATTTT. The encoded protein is CASSLRGTSNQPQHF.

The V gene is TRBV29-1, the J gene TRBJ1-2; no definite D call. The germline V gene encodes CDR1 SQVTM and CDR2 ANQGSEA. Trimming pared 7 bases from V and 4 bases from J, leaving 10 bases between. This CDR3 spans 11 amino acids. The CDR3: CSAAGSYGYTF. CDR3 sequence (DNA): TGCAGCGCCGCGGGGTCCTATGGCTACACCTTC.

CDR3 residues: CASPGGTGGNEQFF. The DNA for the CDR3 is TGCGCCAGCCCAGGGGGGACAGGGGGTAATGAGCAGTTCTTC. The gene calls are TRBV10-1 and TRBJ2-1, with 11 bases identical to TRBD1. Germline V CDR1 and CDR2: WNHNN, SYGVQD (reference sequence). CDR3 length: 14 residues. V was pared by 8 bases and J by 7 bases, with 7 bases of the junction left unmatched.

The sample holds one count of this clone. The chain combines TRBV5-1 with TRBJ1-6; the match to TRBD1 covers 8 bases. This CDR3 contains 16 residues. The J segment lost 8 bases and the V segment lost 4 bases, leaving 11 bases of the junction unmatched. Germline V lookup: CDR1 SGHRS, CDR2 YFSETQ. CDR3 sequence: CASSPSIQGGDSPLHF. CDR3 nucleotide sequence: TGCGCCAGCAGCCCATCCATACAGGGGGGGGATTCACCCCTCCACTTT.

The chain is built from TRBV10-3 and TRBJ2-7; 7 nucleotides agree with TRBD1. CDR1 and CDR2 (germline): ENHRY, SYGVKD. CDR3 length: 15 amino acids. The ends lost 7 bases at V and 2 bases at J; junction bases unmatched: 11. CDR3 amino acids: CAINPGTATTYEQYF. The CDR3 coding sequence is TGTGCCATCAATCCGGGGACAGCGACAACCTACGAGCAGTACTTC.

This clone is medium-sized (0.01 to 0.1%). CDR3 loop: CASSIRDRGGGYTF. The CDR3 DNA reads as TGTGCCAGTAGTATCCGGGACAGGGGCGGCGGCTACACCTTC. The V gene is TRBV19, the J gene TRBJ1-2, with 10 bases that match TRBD1. Per the germline V gene, CDR1 is LNHDA and CDR2 is SQIVND (reference sequence). The CDR3 has 14 residues. Trimming took 3 bases from V and 8 from J; bases not matched to a gene: 6. Drawing the rest from reference TRBV19 and TRBJ1-2, the complete variable domain is DGGITQSPKYLFRKEGQNVTLSCEQNLNHDAMYWYRQDPGQGLRLIYYSQIVNDFQKGDIAEGYSVSREKKESFPLTVTSAQKNPTAFYLCASSIRDRGGGYTFGSGTRLTVV.

The chain combines TRBV5-1 with TRBJ2-5; 9 bases match TRBD1. The CDR3 totals 15 residues. From germline, CDR1 is SGHRS and CDR2 YFSETQ. With V trimmed by 4 bases and J by 5 bases, 9 bases remained unmatched. CDR3 sequence (DNA): TGCGCCAGCAGCGCCCCGGGACAGGGAGGGGAGACCCAGTACTTC. Protein: CASSAPGQGGETQYF. The whole variable domain, remainder taken from reference TRBV5-1 and TRBJ2-5, is KAGVTQTPRYLIKTRGQQVTLSCSPISGHRSVSWYQQTPGQGLQFLFEYFSETQRNKGNFPGRFSGRQFSNSRSEMNVSTLELGDSALYLCASSAPGQGGETQYFGPGTRLLVL.